Listed here is a single TCR beta chain. Its target is not known. Naive CD8 cells lacked CD45RO, underwent positive selection for CCR7 and left out terminally differentiated effector memory CD45RA+ cells. This sample was taken from a study of shared clonotypes between healthy human individuals. CDR1 and CDR2 from the germline V gene are ENHRY and SYGVKD. The CDR3 consists of 20 residues. With V trimmed by 2 bases and J by 3 bases, 19 bases remained unmatched. Broader study findings: Some clonotypes were shared by all four sorted-subset donors, while others were not shared. The non-shared ones had lower generation probabilities than the shared ones. Only blood underwent sampling, and tissue repertoires likely differ. Among donors, sharing of clonotypes was expected to be affected by sequencing depth.

Once extracted for a subset, genomic DNA was divided evenly among several immunoSEQ plates. Some clones are missing from TCRdb's copy, which holds only in-frame ones; the method was immunoSEQ multiplex PCR. The sample shows a few million clones, 80% to 95% of them seen only once. The sample taken for sequencing was naive CD8+ T cells from PBMCs. The receptor was derived from a man in his late teens or twenties in good health. Some clones in this sample may be carry-over from other donors' samples. This chain links TRBV10-3 with TRBJ2-4; 7 bases fit TRBD2. CDR3 coding DNA: TGTGCCATCAGTGAGAGGAGCGCAGGGCCAAACCCGGGGGGCAAAAACATTCAGTACTTC. This sequence encodes CAISERSAGPNPGGKNIQYF.